This TCR beta chain was recovered during a study of blood T cells in healthy people across ages. Study results and limitations: Per million T cells, TCR beta diversity dropped roughly linearly as age increased. Higher diversity, along with more naive CD4+ cells, distinguished long-lived donors from aged donors.

The J segment lost 5 bases and the V segment lost 2 bases, leaving 12 bases of the junction unmatched. There are 17 residues in the CDR3. Germline V gives CDR1 DFQATT, CDR2 SNEGSKA (reference sequence). The use of a sample-barcoded 5' primer and a J-beta primer mix characterized a second PCR of roughly 7 to 11 cycles. TCRdb itself ran the 5' RACE reads through MiXCR, one entry per CDR3 protein. The sample includes about 630,000 distinct CDR3 sequences, around 21% seen only once; the top ten take roughly 3.9%. Note on this clonotype: Its specificity is unknown.

Samples each had at least 5.5 micrograms of total RNA extracted. The genes are TRBV20-1 and TRBJ1-4; 9 nucleotides agree with TRBD1. This receptor was obtained from a man between 65 and 85 years old in good health. Material for sequencing was blood. CDR3 sequence (DNA): TGCAGTGCTAGAAGCCCTTTACCGACAGGGGGAAATGAAAAACTGTTTTTT. Translating it yields CSARSPLPTGGNEKLFF.